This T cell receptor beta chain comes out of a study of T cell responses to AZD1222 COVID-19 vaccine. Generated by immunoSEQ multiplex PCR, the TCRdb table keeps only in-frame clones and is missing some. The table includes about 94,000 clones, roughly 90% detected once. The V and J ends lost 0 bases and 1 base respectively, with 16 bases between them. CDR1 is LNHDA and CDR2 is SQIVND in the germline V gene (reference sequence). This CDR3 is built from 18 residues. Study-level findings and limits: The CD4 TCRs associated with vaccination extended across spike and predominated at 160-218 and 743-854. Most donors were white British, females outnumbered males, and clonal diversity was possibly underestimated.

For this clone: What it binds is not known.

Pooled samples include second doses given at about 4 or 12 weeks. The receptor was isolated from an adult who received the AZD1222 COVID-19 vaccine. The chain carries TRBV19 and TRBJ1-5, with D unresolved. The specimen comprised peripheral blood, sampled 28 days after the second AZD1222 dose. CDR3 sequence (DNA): TGTGCCAGTAGTATAGATCCCCGGGGATATAGGAGCAATCAGCCCCAGCATTTT. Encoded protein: CASSIDPRGYRSNQPQHF.